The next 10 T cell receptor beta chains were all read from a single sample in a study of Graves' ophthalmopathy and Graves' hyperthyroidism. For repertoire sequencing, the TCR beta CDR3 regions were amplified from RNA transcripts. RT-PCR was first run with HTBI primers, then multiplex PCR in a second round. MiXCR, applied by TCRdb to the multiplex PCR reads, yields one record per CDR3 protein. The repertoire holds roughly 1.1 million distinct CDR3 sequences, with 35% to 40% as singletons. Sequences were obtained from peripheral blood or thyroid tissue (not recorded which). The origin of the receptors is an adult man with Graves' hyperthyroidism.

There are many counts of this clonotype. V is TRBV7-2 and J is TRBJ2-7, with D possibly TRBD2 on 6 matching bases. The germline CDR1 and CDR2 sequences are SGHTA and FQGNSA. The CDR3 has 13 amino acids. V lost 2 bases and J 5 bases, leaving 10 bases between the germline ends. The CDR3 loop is CASSLRRENEQYF. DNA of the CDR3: TGTGCCAGCAGCTTACGACGGGAGAACGAGCAGTACTTC.

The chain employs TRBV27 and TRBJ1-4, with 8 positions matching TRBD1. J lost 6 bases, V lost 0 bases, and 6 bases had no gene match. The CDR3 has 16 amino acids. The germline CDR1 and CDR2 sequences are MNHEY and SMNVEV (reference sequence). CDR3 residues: CASSLSGDRRDEKLFF. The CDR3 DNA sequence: TGTGCCAGCAGTTTATCGGGGGACAGGAGGGATGAAAAACTGTTTTTT.

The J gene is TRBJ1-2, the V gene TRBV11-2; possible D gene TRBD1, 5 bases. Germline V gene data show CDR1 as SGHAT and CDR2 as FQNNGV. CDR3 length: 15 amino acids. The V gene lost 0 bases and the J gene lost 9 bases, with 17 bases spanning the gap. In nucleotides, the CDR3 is TGTGCCAGCAGCTTAGAGGGGCGGGACGATTCTCGCTACACCTTC. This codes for CASSLEGRDDSRYTF.

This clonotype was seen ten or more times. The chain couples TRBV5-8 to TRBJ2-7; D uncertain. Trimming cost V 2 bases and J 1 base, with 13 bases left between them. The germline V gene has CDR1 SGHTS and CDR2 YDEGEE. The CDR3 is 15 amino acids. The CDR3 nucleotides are TGTGCCAGCAGCTTTAGGAGCTCTGGGTCCTACGAGCAGTACTTC. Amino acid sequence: CASSFRSSGSYEQYF.

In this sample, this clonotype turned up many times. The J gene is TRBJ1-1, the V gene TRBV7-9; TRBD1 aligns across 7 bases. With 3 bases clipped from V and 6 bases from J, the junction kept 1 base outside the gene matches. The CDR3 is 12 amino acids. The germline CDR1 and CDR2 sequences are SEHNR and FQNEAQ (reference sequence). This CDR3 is CASSLTGPEAFF. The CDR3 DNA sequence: TGTGCCAGCAGCTTGACAGGGCCTGAAGCTTTCTTT.

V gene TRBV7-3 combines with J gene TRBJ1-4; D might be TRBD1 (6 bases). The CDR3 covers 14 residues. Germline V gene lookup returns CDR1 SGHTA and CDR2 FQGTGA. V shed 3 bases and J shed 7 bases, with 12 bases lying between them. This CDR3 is CASSFAGAGEKLFF. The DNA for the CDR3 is TGTGCCAGCAGCTTCGCAGGGGCCGGTGAAAAACTGTTTTTT.

CDR3 region: CASSSQGPQQPQHF. The CDR3 DNA sequence: TGTGCCAGCAGCTCGCAGGGCCCCCAGCAGCCCCAGCATTTT. The V and J genes are TRBV5-5 and TRBJ1-5; D is perhaps TRBD1 (5 bases). The CDR3 is 14 amino acids. Germline CDR1 is SGHKS and CDR2 is YYEKEE (reference sequence). V gave up 3 bases and J gave up 7 bases, with 14 bases separating them.

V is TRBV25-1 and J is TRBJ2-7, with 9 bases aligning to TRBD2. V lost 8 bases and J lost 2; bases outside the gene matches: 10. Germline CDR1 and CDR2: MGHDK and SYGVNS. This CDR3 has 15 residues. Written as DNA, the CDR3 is TGTGCCAGCTCAGGGGCGGGAGGGCCCACCTACGAGCAGTACTTC. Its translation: CASSGAGGPTYEQYF.

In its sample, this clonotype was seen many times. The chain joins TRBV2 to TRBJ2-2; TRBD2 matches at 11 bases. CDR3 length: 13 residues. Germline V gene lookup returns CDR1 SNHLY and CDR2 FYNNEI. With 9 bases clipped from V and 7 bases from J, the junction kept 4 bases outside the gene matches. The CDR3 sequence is CASTSGGVGELFF. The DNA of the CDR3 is TGTGCCAGTACTAGCGGGGGTGTCGGGGAGCTGTTTTTT.

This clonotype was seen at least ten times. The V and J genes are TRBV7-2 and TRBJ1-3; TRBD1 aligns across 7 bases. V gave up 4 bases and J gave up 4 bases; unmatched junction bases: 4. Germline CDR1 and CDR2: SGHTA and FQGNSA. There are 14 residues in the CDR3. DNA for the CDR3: TGTGCCAGCAGCTCGGGACAGAGCGGAAACACCATATATTTT. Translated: CASSSGQSGNTIYF.